This TCR beta chain appears in the sequencing data of a study of blood T cell repertoires in COVID-19. Study-wide background: Spain, Italy and the United States supplied samples that represented acute and convalescent COVID-19.

Authors' processing steps: Researchers report that nucleated cell counts were estimated from reference gene primer amplification. Repertoires were generated with immunoSEQ multiplex PCR, while TCRdb's copy carries only in-frame clones and drops some. V, J and clone size reflect that table, while D and trimming were determined from the DNA. The repertoire has roughly 130,000 clones, approximately 88% of them found once; the top ten carry about 12%. The length of the CDR3 is 16 residues. The V gene end was trimmed by 0 bases and the J gene end by 13 bases; junction bases not matched to a gene: 13. Germline assignment: CDR1 SGHTA and CDR2 FQGTGA.

The sequenced material came from peripheral blood. The clonotype comes from a woman under 40 who had recovered from COVID-19. This chain uses TRBV7-3 with TRBJ2-1; 9 bases fit TRBD2. The DNA of the CDR3 is TGTGCCAGCAGCTTAACGCCTCCAGCGGGGGGTAGTCATCAGTTCTTC. Its translation: CASSLTPPAGGSHQFF.